This entry lists 29 T cell receptor beta chains sequenced from one sample in a study of T cell responses to AZD1222 COVID-19 vaccine (dated by TCRdb to the early 2020s). The protocol used for the library was the immunoSEQ multiplex PCR assay. TCRdb took over this immuneACCESS table, retaining in-frame rearrangements with V and J assigned. Such tables are incomplete; in checked studies, under half of the missing clones stem from an unresolved V gene, and the remainder is unexplained. Across this sample there are around 87,000 clones, with about nine tenths seen only once. Jointly, the top ten make up 10% of the sample. The meaning of the sample's time point label: baseline before first vaccination. The starting material was peripheral blood, obtained on day 0 of AZD1222 vaccination. The origin of the receptors is an adult in good health.

J is TRBJ1-2 and V is TRBV11-2; no clear D gene. Germline-derived CDR1 and CDR2 are SGHAT and FQNNGV. V gave up 1 base and J gave up 6 bases, with 12 bases separating them. The CDR3 is made up of 14 amino acids. CDR3 nucleotide sequence: TGTGCCAGCAGCTTAGTATTTGGGGTGGATGGCTACACCTTC. It yields the protein CASSLVFGVDGYTF.

The J gene is TRBJ2-1, the V gene TRBV3-1 (or the pseudogene TRBV3-2); D is possibly TRBD2 (5 bases). The length of the CDR3 is 14 residues. Germline CDR1 is LGHDT and CDR2 is YNNKEL (reference sequence). V was trimmed by 4 bases and J by 3 bases, leaving 10 bases between them. In DNA, the CDR3 is TGTGCCAGCAGCCCCCCCCGGGGCTACAATGAGCAGTTCTTC. Encoded protein: CASSPPRGYNEQFF.

The rearrangement links TRBV4-2 to TRBJ1-2, with TRBD1 matching over 8 bases. With V trimmed by 8 bases and J by 4 bases, 12 bases remained unmatched. Germline loops: CDR1 LGHNA, CDR2 YNFKEQ. The CDR3 runs to 15 residues. CDR3 bases: TGTGCCAGCCAAGAGTTCAGGGGGCTCACCTATGGCTACACCTTC. This encodes CASQEFRGLTYGYTF.

This clone was observed a single time. One end of the junction varies from germline; a read error may be responsible. This sequence joins TRBV7-3 and TRBJ2-5; TRBD1 agrees at 9 bases. Germline V gene lookup returns CDR1 SGHTA and CDR2 FQGTGA. The CDR3 extends over 16 amino acids. CDR3 protein: CASCLTAGQGGETQYF. The DNA for the CDR3 is TGTGCCAGCTGCTTAACTGCGGGACAGGGTGGGGAGACCCAGTACTTC.

This rearrangement joins TRBV2 to TRBJ1-2, with D hard to call. The CDR3 is 12 amino acids. Germline-derived CDR1 and CDR2 are SNHLY and FYNNEI. V was clipped by 8 bases and J by 4 bases, with 11 bases between them. CDR3 residues: CASSDTFYGYTF. The CDR3 DNA is TGTGCCAGCTCTGACACTTTCTATGGCTACACCTTC.

The rearrangement links TRBV6-6 to TRBJ1-3; no definite D call. CDR1 is MNHNY and CDR2 is SVGAGI in the germline V gene (reference sequence). The CDR3 loop spans 15 amino acids. V gave up 7 bases and J gave up 0 bases, with 13 bases separating them. The CDR3 here is CASIYESRSGNTIYF. The CDR3, as DNA: TGTGCCAGCATCTATGAGTCCCGCTCTGGAAACACCATATATTTT.

This clone was picked up one time. DNA of the CDR3: TGTGCCATCAGTGAGCCGACTAGCGGGGGGTTTGGCGGGGAGCTGTTTTTT. Translating gives CAISEPTSGGFGGELFF. This chain connects TRBV10-3 to TRBJ2-2, with 13 nucleotides matching TRBD2. V lost 2 bases, J lost 7 bases, and 7 bases stayed unmatched. CDR1 and CDR2 from the germline V gene are ENHRY and SYGVKD. This CDR3 region has 17 residues.

The chain has TRBV11-2 and TRBJ2-4; 13 nucleotides agree with TRBD2. V shed 5 bases, J shed 13 bases, and the junction held 5 bases outside the gene matches. Looked up from germline, CDR1 is SGHAT and CDR2 is FQNNGV. CDR3 size: 13 residues. CDR3 region: CASSISTSGGQYF. In DNA form, the CDR3 reads TGTGCCAGCAGCATATCGACTAGCGGGGGGCAGTACTTC.

The chain combines TRBV2 with TRBJ2-7; 8 bases map to TRBD1. Germline CDR1 SNHLY, CDR2 FYNNEI. The CDR3 runs to 19 residues. The J segment lost 4 bases and the V segment lost 4 bases, leaving 21 bases of the junction unmatched. The CDR3 reads CASSGIPPVVDRETYEQYF. Here the CDR3 DNA reads TGTGCCAGCAGTGGAATCCCCCCGGTTGTGGACAGGGAAACTTACGAGCAGTACTTC.

This chain joins TRBV18 and TRBJ1-2, with 8 positions matching TRBD1. With V trimmed by 4 bases and J by 6 bases, 4 bases remained unmatched. Per the germline V gene, CDR1 is KGHSH and CDR2 is LQKENI. The CDR3 contains 13 residues. CDR3 nucleotides: TGTGCCAGCTCACTTGACAGGGGCGATGGCTACACCTTC. Its protein is CASSLDRGDGYTF.

The chain is built from TRBV12-5 and TRBJ1-1, with D hard to call. Germline V gene data show CDR1 as LGHNT and CDR2 as FRNRAP. CDR3 length: 11 residues. V was clipped by 5 bases and J by 5 bases, with 6 bases between them. The CDR3 protein is CASGSETEAFF. In DNA form, the CDR3 reads TGTGCTAGTGGTAGTGAGACTGAAGCTTTCTTT.

In its sample, this clone was seen a few times. V is TRBV19 and J is TRBJ1-2; D unclear. The CDR3 contains 15 residues. V was shortened by 6 bases and J by 5 bases, with 19 bases between the two germline ends. The germline V gene encodes CDR1 LNHDA and CDR2 SQIVND (reference sequence). CDR3 protein: CASRSDRPEHYGYTF. For the CDR3, the DNA is TGTGCCAGTAGATCGGACCGACCTGAGCATTATGGCTACACCTTC.

The rearrangement uses TRBV3-1 (or the pseudogene TRBV3-2) and TRBJ2-3, with 7 positions matching TRBD2. This CDR3 has 13 residues. Germline assignment: CDR1 LGHDT and CDR2 YNNKEL (reference sequence). V dropped 3 bases and J dropped 4; count of bases not matched to a gene: 1. The DNA for the CDR3 is TGTGCCAGCAGCCAGGGGGGGGCAGATACGCAGTATTTT. Translated: CASSQGGADTQYF.

V is TRBV20-1 and J is TRBJ2-7, with D possibly called TRBD1 or TRBD2 (6 bases each). CDR1 is DFQATT and CDR2 is SNEGSKA in the germline V gene (reference sequence). V lost 3 bases and J 6 bases, leaving 18 bases between the germline ends. This CDR3 is 14 amino acids long. DNA of the CDR3: TGCAGTGCTAGTTTCGGGACTCCCAGGGGCGAGCAGTACTTC. Amino acid sequence: CSASFGTPRGEQYF.

The chain carries TRBV2 and TRBJ2-3; the D is unclear. This CDR3 region has 12 residues. Germline CDR1 SNHLY, CDR2 FYNNEI. V lost 5 bases and J 3 bases, leaving 6 bases between the germline ends. The CDR3 nucleotides read TGTGCCAGCAGTAGACTGACAGATACGCAGTATTTT. This gives the protein CASSRLTDTQYF.

CDR3 residues: CASSYPGQTFF. Written as DNA, the CDR3 is TGTGCCAGCAGTTACCCAGGGCAGACTTTCTTT. V and J are TRBV6-5 and TRBJ1-1; D is perhaps TRBD1 (5 bases). Per germline, CDR1 MNHEY and CDR2 SVGAGI. V shed 2 bases and J shed 12 bases, with 10 bases lying between them. This CDR3 comprises 11 residues.

This CDR3 is CATSDGHSYEQYF. The DNA for the CDR3 is TGTGCCACTTCGGACGGGCACTCCTACGAGCAGTACTTC. J is TRBJ2-7 and V is TRBV24-1; D not certain. The V and J ends lost 10 bases and 0 bases respectively, with 12 bases between them. Germline loops: CDR1 KGHDR, CDR2 SFDVKD. This CDR3 comprises 13 residues.

V is TRBV18 and J is TRBJ2-3, with TRBD1 matching 7 bases. The ends lost 4 bases at V and 2 bases at J; junction bases unmatched: 9. The V gene's germline CDR1 is KGHSH and CDR2 LQKENI. This CDR3 region has 16 residues. The CDR3: CASSRTGASSTDTQYF. DNA of the CDR3: TGTGCCAGCTCACGAACAGGGGCGTCTTCCACAGATACGCAGTATTTT.

This clone has only one observation. The rearrangement links TRBV2 to TRBJ2-7; TRBD2 agrees at 12 bases. Trimming cost V 3 bases and J 5 bases; bases outside gene matches: 5. The CDR3 length is 15 residues. Germline assignment: CDR1 SNHLY and CDR2 FYNNEI. The CDR3 nucleotides are TGTGCCAGCAGTGAGCGGACTAGCGGGACAGACGAGCAGTACTTC. Translating gives CASSERTSGTDEQYF.

This clone has only a few counts. The rearrangement joins TRBV2 to TRBJ2-3; the D gene is possibly TRBD2 (6 bases). Trimming pared 8 bases from V and 6 bases from J, leaving 12 bases between. This CDR3 is 12 amino acids long. Germline CDR1 reads SNHLY; CDR2 reads FYNNEI. The DNA of the CDR3 is TGTGCCAGCCGACTAGGGGCCGATACGCAGTATTTT. It translates to CASRLGADTQYF.

The chain uses TRBV11-2 and TRBJ2-7; 11 nucleotides line up with TRBD1. Germline CDR1 SGHAT, CDR2 FQNNGV. V dropped 1 base and J dropped 4; count of bases not matched to a gene: 9. This CDR3 region has 17 residues. The CDR3, as DNA: TGTGCCAGCAGCTTAGCCTCTGGGGGACAGGGGGTATACGAGCAGTACTTC. Translated, it gives CASSLASGGQGVYEQYF.

CDR3 sequence reads: CASNKGGLAFF. The CDR3 DNA sequence: TGTGCCAGCAACAAGGGGGGGTTAGCTTTCTTT. The V gene is TRBV6-5, the J gene TRBJ1-1; D may be TRBD1 (6 bases). CDR1 and CDR2 (germline): MNHEY, SVGAGI. Trimming pared 7 bases from V and 10 bases from J, leaving 13 bases between. The CDR3 runs to 11 residues.

The chain employs TRBV27 and TRBJ1-1; no definite D call. The CDR3 totals 13 residues. Per the germline V gene, CDR1 is MNHEY and CDR2 is SMNVEV (reference sequence). Trimming cost V 7 bases and J 4 bases, with 13 bases left between them. DNA for the CDR3: TGTGCCAGCACCTTAGGGAAGGGCACTGAAGCTTTCTTT. It encodes CASTLGKGTEAFF.

The count of this clone is one. The chain uses TRBV19 and TRBJ2-7; 9 nucleotides match TRBD2. The CDR3 is 16 residues long. V gave up 2 bases and J gave up 3 bases; unmatched junction bases: 8. The germline CDR1 and CDR2 sequences are LNHDA and SQIVND (reference sequence). The CDR3 here is CASSIIAGDPRYEQYF. CDR3 sequence (DNA): TGTGCCAGTAGTATAATAGCGGGAGACCCACGCTACGAGCAGTACTTC.

This chain uses TRBV10-3 with TRBJ2-7, with no clear D. Germline V gives CDR1 ENHRY, CDR2 SYGVKD. This CDR3 contains 13 residues. Trimming left V 2 bases short and J 4 bases short, with 9 bases between. The CDR3 DNA sequence: TGTGCCATCAGTGAGCGGTGGGGTTACGAGCAGTACTTC. It codes for CAISERWGYEQYF.

This rearrangement joins TRBV7-9 to TRBJ1-2; no definite D call. Trimming removed 5 bases from V and 0 bases from J, with 10 bases in between. This CDR3 contains 14 residues. Per germline, CDR1 SEHNR and CDR2 FQNEAQ (reference sequence). The CDR3 sequence is CASSLDTPNYGYTF. CDR3 bases: TGTGCCAGCAGCCTAGACACCCCTAACTATGGCTACACCTTC.

This clone was seen a single time. The gene calls are TRBV5-1 and TRBJ1-2, with TRBD1 identical over 8 bases. This CDR3 comprises 14 residues. The germline gives CDR1 SGHRS, CDR2 YFSETQ. The V segment lost 0 bases and the J segment 2 bases; nucleotides outside the gene matches: 0. This CDR3 reads CASSLGQGNYGYTF. The CDR3 region has the DNA TGCGCCAGCAGCTTGGGACAGGGGAACTATGGCTACACCTTC.

The chain uses TRBV7-9 and TRBJ2-1; 7 bases line up with TRBD2. The V gene end was trimmed by 1 base and the J gene end by 1 base; junction bases not matched to a gene: 4. In germline, CDR1 is SEHNR, CDR2 FQNEAQ (reference sequence). This CDR3 has 16 amino acids. The CDR3 region is CASSLGISGSYNEQFF. The DNA for the CDR3 is TGTGCCAGCAGCTTAGGTATTAGCGGGTCCTACAATGAGCAGTTCTTC.

The chain uses TRBV27 and TRBJ1-5; D ambiguous. The CDR3 covers 13 residues. Trimming shortened V by 6 bases and J by 2 bases, and 8 bases separated the two germline ends. The germline CDR1 and CDR2 sequences are MNHEY and SMNVEV (reference sequence). DNA of the CDR3: TGTGCCAGCAGACCGGACCGCAATCAGCCCCAGCATTTT. Translated: CASRPDRNQPQHF.